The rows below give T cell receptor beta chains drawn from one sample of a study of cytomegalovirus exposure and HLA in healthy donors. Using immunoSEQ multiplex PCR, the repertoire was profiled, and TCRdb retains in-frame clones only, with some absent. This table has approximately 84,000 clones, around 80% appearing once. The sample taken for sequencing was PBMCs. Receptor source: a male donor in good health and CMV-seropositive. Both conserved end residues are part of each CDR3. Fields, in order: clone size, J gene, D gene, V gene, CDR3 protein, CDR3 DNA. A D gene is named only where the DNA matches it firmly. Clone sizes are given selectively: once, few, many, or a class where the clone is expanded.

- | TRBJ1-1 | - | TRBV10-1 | CASSGASNTEAFF | TGCGCCAGCAGTGGGGCGTCGAACACTGAAGCTTTCTTT
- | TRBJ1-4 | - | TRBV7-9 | CASSQQDRDIDGKLFF | TGTGCCAGCAGCCAGCAAGACCGGGACATTGACGGAAAACTGTTTTTT
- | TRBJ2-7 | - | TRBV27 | CASSLTTGINEQYF | TGTGCCAGCAGTTTAACCACAGGGATCAACGAGCAGTACTTC
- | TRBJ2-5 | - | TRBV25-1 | CASSGLSRQREETQYF | TGTGCCAGCAGTGGGCTTTCACGACAGCGGGAAGAGACCCAGTACTTC
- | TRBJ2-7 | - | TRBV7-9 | CASSLITYQYF | TGTGCCAGCAGCTTAATCACCTACCAGTACTTC
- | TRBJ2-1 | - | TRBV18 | CASSPDSYNEQFF | TGTGCCAGCTCACCGGACAGTTACAATGAGCAGTTCTTC
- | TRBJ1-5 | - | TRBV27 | CASSPTTQGNQPQHF | TGTGCCAGCAGTCCCACTACACAAGGCAATCAGCCCCAGCATTTT
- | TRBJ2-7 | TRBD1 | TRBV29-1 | CSVGRGQGASGSSYEQYF | TGCAGCGTTGGGAGGGGACAGGGGGCTAGCGGTTCCTCCTACGAGCAGTACTTC
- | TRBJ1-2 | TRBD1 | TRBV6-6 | CASSAGTGPYGYTF | TGTGCCAGCAGCGCCGGGACAGGGCCCTATGGCTACACCTTC
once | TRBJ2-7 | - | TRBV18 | CARPPGSGTYEQYF | TGTGCCAGGCCCCCCGGGTCGGGGACCTACGAGCAGTACTTC
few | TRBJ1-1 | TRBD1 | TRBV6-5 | CASSRTGLGAEAFF | TGTGCCAGCAGTCGGACAGGGTTAGGGGCTGAAGCTTTCTTT
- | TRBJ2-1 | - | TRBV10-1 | CASSPRSSYNEQFF | TGCGCCAGCAGTCCACGTAGCTCCTACAATGAGCAGTTCTTC
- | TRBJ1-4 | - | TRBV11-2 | CASSSRSKGGEKLFF | TGTGCCAGCAGCTCCCGTTCGAAAGGGGGTGAAAAACTGTTTTTT
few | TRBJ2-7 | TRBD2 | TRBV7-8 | CASSSRAGGLSNPNPVEQYF | TGTGCCAGCAGCTCACGCGCGGGAGGGCTTTCAAACCCGAATCCCGTCGAGCAGTACTTC
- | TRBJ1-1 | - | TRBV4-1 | CASSQPQTGTTEAFF | TGCGCCAGCAGCCAACCGCAAACCGGGACAACGGAAGCTTTCTTT
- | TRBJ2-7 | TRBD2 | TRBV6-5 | CASSSTGTISYEQYF | TGTGCCAGCAGTTCTACCGGGACTATCTCCTACGAGCAGTACTTC
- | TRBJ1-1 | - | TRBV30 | CAWSGTLNTEAFF | TGTGCCTGGAGTGGCACACTGAACACTGAAGCTTTCTTT
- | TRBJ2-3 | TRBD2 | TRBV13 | CASSFGTSGRWGTDTQYF | TGTGCCAGCAGCTTCGGGACTAGCGGGAGGTGGGGCACAGATACGCAGTATTTT
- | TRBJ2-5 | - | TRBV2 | CASSEIPYQETQYF | TGTGCCAGCAGTGAAATCCCATACCAAGAGACCCAGTACTTC
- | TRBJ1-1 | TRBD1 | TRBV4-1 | CASSQERQGNTEAFF | TGCGCCAGCAGCCAAGAAAGACAGGGAAACACTGAAGCTTTCTTT
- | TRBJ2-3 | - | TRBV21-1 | CASSNEGVQYF | TGTGCCAGCAGCAATGAAGGGGTGCAGTATTTT
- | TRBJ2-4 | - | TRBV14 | CASSPGSAKNIQYF | TGTGCCAGCAGTCCCGGTTCTGCCAAAAACATTCAGTACTTC